Below, 23 T cell receptor beta chains from the same sample are listed, as sequenced in a study of cytomegalovirus exposure and HLA in healthy donors. With 60 Vbeta and 13 Jbeta primers, the PCR was carried out. The method was immunoSEQ multiplex PCR; TCRdb's version includes in-frame clones alone and lacks a portion of them. The sample lists about 130,000 clones, more than 80% occurring once. Sequenced: PBMCs. The receptors here all came from a woman in her 30s in good health and CMV-seropositive.

The rearrangement joins TRBV2 to TRBJ1-1; D ambiguous. Germline CDR1 reads SNHLY; CDR2 reads FYNNEI. V gave up 6 bases and J gave up 7 bases, with 9 bases separating them. The CDR3 runs 11 residues. In DNA, the CDR3 is TGTGCCAGCAGGAACAGATTTGAAGCTTTCTTT. Encoded protein: CASRNRFEAFF.

V gene TRBV15 combines with J gene TRBJ2-3; 7 nucleotides line up with TRBD2. This CDR3 is 16 amino acids long. V gave up 0 bases and J gave up 2 bases; unmatched junction bases: 5. Germline V gene lookup returns CDR1 LNHNV and CDR2 YYDKDF (reference sequence). CDR3 amino acids: CATSRDISGATDTQYF. The DNA for the CDR3 is TGTGCCACCAGCAGAGATATAAGCGGGGCCACAGATACGCAGTATTTT.

This chain connects TRBV6-1 to TRBJ2-1, with 8 bases identical to TRBD1. CDR1 MNHNS and CDR2 SASEGT come from the germline V gene. The CDR3 loop spans 13 amino acids. Trimming removed 5 bases from V and 5 bases from J; junction bases left unmatched: 2. DNA for the CDR3: TGTGCCAGCAGTATGACAGGGGACAATGAGCAGTTCTTC. The encoded protein is CASSMTGDNEQFF.

The CDR3: CASSPYTGADQPQHF. CDR3 DNA sequence: TGTGCCAGCAGTCCTTACACAGGGGCGGATCAGCCCCAGCATTTT. This rearrangement joins TRBV6-4 to TRBJ1-5; 7 bases line up with TRBD1. Germline V CDR1 and CDR2: MRHNA, SNTAGT. The junction had 9 bases not matched to a gene; V was cut back by 5 bases and J by 5 bases. This CDR3 region has 15 residues.

The CDR3 DNA reads TGTGCCAGCAGCTCCTTCTACAATGAGCAGTTCTTC. It encodes CASSSFYNEQFF. The V and J genes are TRBV9 and TRBJ2-1, with D unclear. Germline V gene sequence: CDR1 SGDLS, CDR2 YYNGEE. The V end lost 4 bases, the J end lost 3 bases, and 5 bases lay between the germline ends. The CDR3 consists of 12 residues.

The chain is built from TRBV19 and TRBJ2-1, with 12 positions matching TRBD2. The CDR3 extends over 16 amino acids. The germline V gene has CDR1 LNHDA and CDR2 SQIVND (reference sequence). V shed 8 bases, J shed 6 bases, and the junction held 11 bases outside the gene matches. CDR3 residues: CASFSSGREEGNEQFF. CDR3 bases: TGTGCCAGTTTCTCTAGCGGGAGGGAGGAAGGCAATGAGCAGTTCTTC.

The CDR3 DNA sequence: TGCAGCGTTGAGACAGATACCCAAGAGACCCAGTACTTC. It encodes CSVETDTQETQYF. The J gene is TRBJ2-5, the V gene TRBV29-1; tentative D call: TRBD1 (5 bases). V lost 3 bases and J 1 base, leaving 9 bases between the germline ends. The CDR3 totals 13 residues. Germline-derived CDR1 and CDR2 are SQVTM and ANQGSEA.

The chain couples TRBV5-1 to TRBJ2-7; TRBD1 is a possible D gene (5 bases). CDR3 size: 14 residues. Germline values: CDR1 SGHRS, CDR2 YFSETQ. The V end lost 6 bases, the J end lost 9 bases, and 22 bases lay between the germline ends. The CDR3 DNA is TGCGCCAGCACCCTTGTAGGGGTGGGGAACGGGCAGTACTTC. Translated, it gives CASTLVGVGNGQYF.

The chain links TRBV5-1 to TRBJ1-1; 8 bases match TRBD1. J gave up 5 bases and V 0 bases, and 9 bases lay outside the gene matches. This CDR3 is 16 amino acids long. Germline-derived CDR1 and CDR2 are SGHRS and YFSETQ. Here the CDR3 DNA reads TGCGCCAGCAGCTTGGCTCCACAGGGGGGAGGGACTGAAGCTTTCTTT. Translation gives CASSLAPQGGGTEAFF.

This chain joins TRBV6-5 and TRBJ2-5, with D possibly matching TRBD2 (6 bases). This CDR3 region has 15 residues. The ends were cut back, 2 bases at V and 4 bases at J, with 14 bases in the middle. CDR1 is MNHEY, CDR2 SVGAGI, per germline. The CDR3 nucleotides are TGTGCCAGCAGTTACGGGGCGGGAATTGTAGAGACCCAGTACTTC. Translating it yields CASSYGAGIVETQYF.

This clone was observed once. This chain joins TRBV18 and TRBJ1-3, with D possibly matching TRBD1 (5 bases). The V end lost 3 bases, the J end lost 0 bases, and 12 bases lay between the germline ends. The CDR3 extends over 16 amino acids. Germline V gene sequence: CDR1 KGHSH, CDR2 LQKENI. DNA of the CDR3: TGTGCCAGCTCACCGGACACAGTGACCTCTGGAAACACCATATATTTT. Residues: CASSPDTVTSGNTIYF.

The rearrangement uses TRBV5-1 and TRBJ2-5, with 10 bases identical to TRBD1. V lost 4 bases, J lost 5 bases, and 8 bases stayed unmatched. Germline V CDR1 and CDR2: SGHRS, YFSETQ. The CDR3 length is 15 residues. The CDR3 spells CASSPPGQGRETQYF. Written as DNA, the CDR3 is TGCGCCAGCAGCCCCCCGGGACAGGGGCGGGAGACCCAGTACTTC.

The CDR3 loop is CASSLGGADQPQHF. The CDR3 bases are TGCGCCAGCAGCCTCGGGGGGGCGGATCAGCCCCAGCATTTT. The gene calls are TRBV5-1 and TRBJ1-5, with a tentative D call TRBD1 (6 bases). Germline V gene sequence: CDR1 SGHRS, CDR2 YFSETQ. CDR3 length equals 14 residues. V gave up 4 bases and J gave up 5 bases, with 13 bases separating them.

The chain couples TRBV18 to TRBJ1-1; perhaps TRBD1 as D (6 bases). The CDR3 loop spans 15 amino acids. Trimming stripped 5 bases from V and 1 base from J, with 14 bases between. CDR1 and CDR2 (germline): KGHSH, LQKENI. The CDR3 bases are TGTGCCAGCTCAAATATCGGACAGCCGAACACTGAAGCTTTCTTT. Protein sequence: CASSNIGQPNTEAFF. Filled out from reference TRBV18 and TRBJ1-1, the complete variable domain reads NAGVMQNPRHLVRRRGQEARLRCSPMKGHSHVYWYRQLPEEGLKFMVYLQKENIIDESGMPKERFSAEFPKEGPSILRIQQVVRGDSAAYFCASSNIGQPNTEAFFGQGTRLTVV.

The V call is TRBV6-6, the J call TRBJ1-1; the match to TRBD1 covers 9 bases. CDR1 and CDR2 (germline): MNHNY, SVGAGI (reference sequence). CDR3 length: 16 amino acids. Trimming at V came to 1 base and at J to 3 bases, leaving 6 bases not matched to a gene. The CDR3 here is CASSYYMGQGDTEAFF. The CDR3 region has the DNA TGTGCCAGCAGTTACTACATGGGACAGGGTGACACTGAAGCTTTCTTT.

This clone was seen only a few times. The genes are TRBV6-1 and TRBJ2-7; 8 bases agree with TRBD1. CDR3 length equals 17 residues. Germline V gene sequence: CDR1 MNHNS, CDR2 SASEGT. After removal of 1 base from V and 3 bases from J, the junction contained 11 bases not matched to a gene. The CDR3: CASSEVRPWTGNYEQYF. The CDR3 nucleotides are TGTGCCAGCAGTGAAGTCCGCCCATGGACAGGGAACTACGAGCAGTACTTC.

Here the CDR3 reads CASSFLSGQGANEQFF. The CDR3 DNA reads TGCGCCAGCAGCTTTCTCTCCGGACAGGGGGCCAATGAGCAGTTCTTC. The chain employs TRBV5-1 and TRBJ2-1; the match to TRBD1 covers 11 bases. This CDR3 has 16 residues. Germline values: CDR1 SGHRS, CDR2 YFSETQ. V trimming: 2 bases; J trimming: 6 bases; junction bases outside the gene matches: 7.

This chain connects TRBV30 to TRBJ2-1; D possibly corresponds to TRBD2 (6 bases). V was trimmed by 5 bases and J by 0 bases, leaving 23 bases between them. Germline lookup yields CDR1 GTSNPN and CDR2 SVGIG (reference sequence). The CDR3 sequence is 18 residues long. CDR3 DNA: TGTGCCTGGGCCGGGAGCCCGGGACCTAAGAGCTCCTACAATGAGCAGTTCTTC. Encoded protein: CAWAGSPGPKSSYNEQFF.

V is TRBV15 and J is TRBJ2-2; no firm D call. This CDR3 has 17 amino acids. V shed 0 bases and J shed 0 bases, with 11 bases lying between them. Per germline, CDR1 LNHNV and CDR2 YYDKDF (reference sequence). The CDR3, as DNA: TGTGCCACCAGCAGAGATCGGAGCGAGTCGAACACCGGGGAGCTGTTTTTT. As protein: CATSRDRSESNTGELFF.

On this clone itself: An end of the junction differs from the germline gene, which may be a read error. The chain has TRBV2 and TRBJ2-3; 7 nucleotides align to TRBD1. Per germline, CDR1 SNHLY and CDR2 FYNNEI. This CDR3 has 14 residues. Written as DNA, the CDR3 is TGTGCCAGCAGAGAAGACAGGGACACAGATACGCAGTATTTT. It specifies CASREDRDTDTQYF.

The V call is TRBV6-1, the J call TRBJ1-6, with 8 bases matching TRBD1. Germline trimming cut 6 bases from V and 10 bases from J; bases unmatched to any gene: 8. This CDR3 comprises 14 residues. Germline V gene data show CDR1 as MNHNS and CDR2 as SASEGT. The CDR3 spells CASRPPQGASPLHF. For the CDR3, the DNA is TGTGCCAGCAGGCCCCCCCAGGGGGCCTCACCCCTCCACTTT.

For this clone: Other DNA sequences in the sample encode the same CDR3. This chain connects TRBV5-1 to TRBJ1-1; D remains ambiguous. Germline loops: CDR1 SGHRS, CDR2 YFSETQ. Between the trimmed V and J ends, which lost 0 bases and 2 bases, there was a span of 8 bases. This CDR3 has 14 amino acids. The chain's CDR3 is CASSLDRPNTEAFF. CDR3 sequence (DNA): TGCGCCAGCAGCTTGGACAGACCTAACACTGAAGCTTTCTTT.

This rearrangement joins TRBV10-1 to TRBJ1-1, with D possibly TRBD1 on 6 matching bases. Germline V CDR1 and CDR2: WNHNN, SYGVQD (reference sequence). This CDR3 is 14 amino acids long. V lost 0 bases and J lost 4, with 9 bases in between. CDR3 coding DNA: TGCGCCAGCAGTGAGTCGGGACACGGCACTGAAGCTTTCTTT. Translation gives CASSESGHGTEAFF.